One sample yielded the 12 T cell receptor beta chains listed below, sequenced in a study of cytomegalovirus exposure and HLA in healthy donors. This PCR relied on a set of 60 Vbeta primers and 13 Jbeta primers. TCRdb's copy holds only in-frame clones and misses some; the assay was immunoSEQ multiplex PCR. This sample has about 220,000 clones, with 65% to 85% found just once. Sequencing was done on a sample of PBMCs. The receptors stem from a boy between 2 and 15 years old in good health and CMV-seronegative.

The chain is built from TRBV9 and TRBJ1-4, with a possible D match to TRBD1 (5 bases). Deletions cut 3 bases from V and 4 bases from J, with 13 bases between. The length of the CDR3 is 15 residues. Looked up from germline, CDR1 is SGDLS and CDR2 is YYNGEE. Here the CDR3 DNA reads TGTGCCAGCAGCGCGGGGGTAGGGGTTAATGAAAAACTGTTTTTT. This codes for CASSAGVGVNEKLFF.

The rearrangement joins TRBV30 to TRBJ1-2, with 8 nucleotides matching TRBD1. The germline gives CDR1 GTSNPN, CDR2 SVGIG (reference sequence). V shed 2 bases and J 7 bases; nucleotides not matched to a gene: 9. The CDR3 is 14 residues long. CDR3 nucleotide sequence: TGTGCCTGGAGTCCCGTAGGACAGGGCAGTGGCTACACCTTC. It is translated as CAWSPVGQGSGYTF.

The chain has TRBV9 and TRBJ2-7; TRBD2 matches at 9 bases. The CDR3 sequence is 14 residues long. The germline V gene has CDR1 SGDLS and CDR2 YYNGEE. V lost 0 bases and J lost 4; bases outside the gene matches: 2. CDR3 protein: CASSVGLADYEQYF. Here the CDR3 DNA reads TGTGCCAGCAGCGTAGGACTAGCGGATTACGAGCAGTACTTC. Using reference TRBV9 and TRBJ2-7 for the parts outside the CDR3, the full variable domain is DSGVTQTPKHLITATGQRVTLRCSPRSGDLSVYWYQQSLDQGLQFLIQYYNGEERAKGNILERFSAQQFPDLHSELNLSSLELGDSALYFCASSVGLADYEQYFGPGTRLTVT.

The rearrangement joins TRBV27 to TRBJ1-1; a possible D gene is TRBD1 (5 bases). Germline assignment: CDR1 MNHEY and CDR2 SMNVEV (reference sequence). CDR3 length: 12 amino acids. V lost 6 bases and J 5 bases, leaving 10 bases between the germline ends. The CDR3: CASRAGRTEAFF. The CDR3 coding sequence is TGTGCCAGCAGGGCAGGGCGGACTGAAGCTTTCTTT.

The gene calls are TRBV11-3 and TRBJ2-1; TRBD1 aligns across 7 bases. CDR1 SGHNT and CDR2 YENEEA come from the germline V gene. This CDR3 is 14 amino acids long. Trimming at V came to 5 bases and at J to 8 bases, leaving 9 bases not matched to a gene. This CDR3 is CASSLHRGLDEQFF. The CDR3 DNA reads as TGTGCCAGCAGCCTGCACAGGGGCTTGGATGAGCAGTTCTTC.

The CDR3 sequence: CASSLEGPEGYYTF. The CDR3 bases are TGTGCCAGCAGCTTAGAAGGACCGGAGGGGTACTACACCTTC. J is TRBJ1-2 and V is TRBV7-6, with D possibly TRBD1 on 5 matching bases. Germline V gene lookup returns CDR1 SGHVS and CDR2 FNYEAQ. V lost 1 base, J lost 10 bases, and 16 bases lay in between. The CDR3 consists of 14 residues. The full variable domain, rest sourced from reference TRBV7-6 and TRBJ1-2, is GAGVSQSPRYKVTKRGQDVALRCDPISGHVSLYWYRQALGQGPEFLTYFNYEAQQDKSGLPNDRFSAERPEGSISTLTIQRTEQRDSAMYRCASSLEGPEGYYTFGSGTRLTVV.

Only a few counts were recorded for this clone. V gene TRBV5-5 combines with J gene TRBJ2-1; a possible D gene is TRBD2 (6 bases). Trimming stripped 1 base from V and 6 bases from J, with 14 bases between. The CDR3 has 15 residues. CDR1 is SGHKS, CDR2 YYEKEE, per germline (reference sequence). DNA of the CDR3: TGTGCCAGCAGCTTGCCGGGAGCCCGGGGCAATGAGCAGTTCTTC. Its protein is CASSLPGARGNEQFF.

The chain combines TRBV5-1 with TRBJ2-1, with 7 bases that match TRBD2. The CDR3 runs 13 residues. Germline V CDR1 and CDR2: SGHRS, YFSETQ. J lost 8 bases, V lost 4 bases, and 6 bases had no gene match. The CDR3 nucleotides are TGCGCCAGCAGCGGGGGACTATCCCATGAGCAGTTCTTC. Amino acid sequence: CASSGGLSHEQFF.

The CDR3 coding sequence is TGCAGCGTCGGACAGGGGGAGTGGTACGAGCAGTACTTC. This gives the protein CSVGQGEWYEQYF. The chain is built from TRBV29-1 and TRBJ2-5; TRBD1 matches 10 bases. Gene TRBJ2-7 matches the end of the DNA better, so the J call may be wrong. The CDR3 has 13 residues. CDR1 SQVTM and CDR2 ANQGSEA come from the germline V gene.

The rearrangement links TRBV14 to TRBJ1-4; D uncertain. V lost 1 base to trimming and J lost 14 bases, with 11 bases between them. The CDR3 has 12 residues. CDR1 SGHDN and CDR2 FVKESK come from the germline V gene. In DNA, the CDR3 is TGTGCCAGCAGCCAAGGAGGCAGCGGGCTGTTTTTT. As protein: CASSQGGSGLFF.

The J gene is TRBJ2-5, the V gene TRBV7-9, with D perhaps TRBD2 (6 bases). Germline loops: CDR1 SEHNR, CDR2 FQNEAQ (reference sequence). The CDR3 runs to 15 residues. The V and J ends lost 5 bases and 5 bases respectively, with 18 bases between them. CDR3 amino acids: CASSRSDRSGETQYF. CDR3 nucleotides: TGTGCCAGCAGCAGAAGCGATAGAAGCGGGGAGACCCAGTACTTC.

This sequence joins TRBV29-1 and TRBJ1-2, with D hard to call. CDR1 is SQVTM, CDR2 ANQGSEA, per germline. The CDR3 runs 18 residues. V lost 3 bases, J lost 2 bases, and 25 bases lay in between. In DNA, the CDR3 is TGCAGCGTTGAGGAAGAGGCTTTAGTGTCAGTCGGGAACTATGGCTACACCTTC. This encodes CSVEEEALVSVGNYGYTF.